These 10 T cell receptor beta chains were all obtained from the same sample, sequenced in a study of T cells after yellow fever vaccination. TCRdb itself ran the 5' RACE reads through MiXCR, one entry per CDR3 protein. The sample yields 450,000 to 550,000 distinct CDR3 sequences, 21% seen once. The specimen was PBMCs, collected roughly 20 days after the first yellow fever vaccination. These receptors originate from a man aged 18-30 years who received the YFV17D yellow fever vaccine.

V usage is TRBV5-4 and J usage is TRBJ2-2; tentative D call: TRBD1 (6 bases). The CDR3 loop spans 15 amino acids. Germline V gives CDR1 SGHNT, CDR2 YYREEE (reference sequence). V shed 3 bases and J shed 6 bases, with 15 bases lying between them. The CDR3 is CASSSLWGQSGELFF. In DNA form, the CDR3 reads TGTGCCAGCAGCTCTCTATGGGGACAATCCGGGGAGCTGTTTTTT. Filled out from reference TRBV5-4 and TRBJ2-2, the complete variable domain reads ETGVTQSPTHLIKTRGQQVTLRCSSQSGHNTVSWYQQALGQGPQFIFQYYREEENGRGNFPPRFSGLQFPNYSSELNVNALELDDSALYLCASSSLWGQSGELFFGEGSRLTVL.

This clonotype was seen only once. This chain joins TRBV6-2 or TRBV6-3 and TRBJ1-1; 7 nucleotides line up with TRBD1. J gave up 0 bases and V 5 bases, and 18 bases lay outside the gene matches. The CDR3 has 19 amino acids. Germline V gene sequence: CDR1 MNHEY, CDR2 SVGEGT. CDR3 amino acids: CASSPGTDYTRDMNTEAFF. The CDR3 DNA follows: TGTGCCAGCAGTCCCGGGACAGATTATACCCGAGACATGAACACTGAAGCTTTCTTT.

This clonotype was picked up a small number of times. The V and J genes are TRBV20-1 and TRBJ1-6; 11 nucleotides align to TRBD1. The V and J ends lost 1 base and 9 bases, in that order; junction bases with no gene match: 5. CDR1 DFQATT and CDR2 SNEGSKA come from the germline V gene (reference sequence). The CDR3 contains 15 residues. The CDR3 loop reads CSARVAGTGGSPLHF. The CDR3 DNA follows: TGCAGTGCTAGAGTGGCCGGGACAGGGGGTTCACCCCTCCACTTT.

CDR3 in DNA: TGTGCCAGCAGCTTAGAGTCGGGGGGGAATGAGCAGTTCTTC. Translating gives CASSLESGGNEQFF. The rearrangement uses TRBV7-3 and TRBJ2-1; 8 bases agree with TRBD2. From germline, CDR1 is SGHTA and CDR2 FQGTGA. This CDR3 contains 14 residues. V trimming: 2 bases; J trimming: 7 bases; junction bases outside the gene matches: 4.

This clonotype turned up a few times. J is TRBJ2-4 and V is TRBV27; maybe TRBD2 (6 bases). Trimming stripped 8 bases from V and 0 bases from J, with 14 bases between. From germline, CDR1 is MNHEY and CDR2 SMNVEV (reference sequence). The CDR3 sequence is 15 residues long. The CDR3 sequence is CASAEWGLAKNIQYF. CDR3 DNA sequence: TGTGCCAGCGCCGAGTGGGGACTAGCCAAAAACATTCAGTACTTC.

This clonotype was seen a few times. The V call is TRBV9, the J call TRBJ2-1, with 9 bases lining up with TRBD2. Looked up from germline, CDR1 is SGDLS and CDR2 is YYNGEE. This CDR3 is built from 16 residues. The trim removed 0 bases at V and 3 bases at J, leaving 4 bases unmatched. The CDR3 DNA sequence: TGTGCCAGCAGCGTAGGAAATAGCGGGGGCTACAATGAGCAGTTCTTC. This sequence encodes CASSVGNSGGYNEQFF.

The table lists this clonotype with a few counts. This rearrangement joins TRBV7-6 to TRBJ2-2; the match to TRBD1 covers 8 bases. The CDR3 has 15 residues. Germline V CDR1 and CDR2: SGHVS, FNYEAQ. The V segment lost 5 bases and the J segment 6 bases; nucleotides outside the gene matches: 8. The CDR3: CASSTGTGSSGELFF. CDR3 in DNA: TGTGCCAGCAGCACAGGGACAGGCTCCTCCGGGGAGCTGTTTTTT.

The chain employs TRBV6-2 or TRBV6-3 and TRBJ2-3; no clear D gene. The CDR3 covers 14 residues. Germline-derived CDR1 and CDR2 are MNHEY and SVGEGT. The ends were cut back, 2 bases at V and 6 bases at J, with 12 bases in the middle. CDR3 DNA: TGTGCCAGCAGTTACCCAGAGACCCGGGATACGCAGTATTTT. Protein sequence: CASSYPETRDTQYF.

V usage is TRBV5-6 and J usage is TRBJ2-3; either TRBD1 or TRBD2 may fit D (6 bases each). Deletions cut 1 base from V and 2 bases from J, with 14 bases between. There are 16 residues in the CDR3. Germline V gene sequence: CDR1 SGHDT, CDR2 YYEEEE. CDR3 in amino acids: CASSLIGGHLTDTQYF. The CDR3 DNA reads TGTGCCAGCAGCTTGATCGGGGGACACCTCACAGATACGCAGTATTTT.

This clonotype was detected a few times. V and J are TRBV7-8 and TRBJ2-3; 10 nucleotides match TRBD1. The length of the CDR3 is 17 residues. After removal of 8 bases from V and 5 bases from J, the junction contained 16 bases not matched to a gene. Germline CDR1 reads SGHVS; CDR2 reads FQNEAQ. CDR3 DNA: TGTGCCAGCGGCCTGGATGCGGGGACAGGGGTCCGAGATACGCAGTATTTT. Translated, it gives CASGLDAGTGVRDTQYF. The whole variable domain, filled in from reference TRBV7-8 and TRBJ2-3, reads GAGVSQSPRYKVAKRGQDVALRCDPISGHVSLFWYQQALGQGPEFLTYFQNEAQLDKSGLPSDRFFAERPEGSVSTLKIQRTQQEDSAVYLCASGLDAGTGVRDTQYFGPGTRLTVL.